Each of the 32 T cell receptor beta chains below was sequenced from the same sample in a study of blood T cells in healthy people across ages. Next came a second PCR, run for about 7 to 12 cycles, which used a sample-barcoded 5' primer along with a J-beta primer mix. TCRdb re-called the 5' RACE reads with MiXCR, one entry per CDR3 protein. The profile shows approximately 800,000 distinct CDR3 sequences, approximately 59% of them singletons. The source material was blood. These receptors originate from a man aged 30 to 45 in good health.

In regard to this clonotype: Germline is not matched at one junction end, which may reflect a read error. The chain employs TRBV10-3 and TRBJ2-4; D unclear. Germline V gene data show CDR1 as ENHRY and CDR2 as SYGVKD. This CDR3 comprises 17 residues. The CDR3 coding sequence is TGTGCCATCAGTGAGGTGGCAAATGGGTTAGCCAAAACCATTCAGTACTTC. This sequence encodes CAISEVANGLAKTIQYF.

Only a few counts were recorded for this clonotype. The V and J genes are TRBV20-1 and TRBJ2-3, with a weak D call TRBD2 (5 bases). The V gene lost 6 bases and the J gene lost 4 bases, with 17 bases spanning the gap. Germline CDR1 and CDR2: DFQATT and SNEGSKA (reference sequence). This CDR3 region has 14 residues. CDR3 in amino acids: CSAPGRGRSDTQYF. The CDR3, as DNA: TGCAGTGCCCCCGGCCGGGGTCGCTCAGATACGCAGTATTTT.

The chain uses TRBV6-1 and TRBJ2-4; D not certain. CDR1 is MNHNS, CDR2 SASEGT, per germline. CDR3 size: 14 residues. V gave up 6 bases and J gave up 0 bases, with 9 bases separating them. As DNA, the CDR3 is TGTGCCAGCAGGGAGATGTTAGCCAAAAACATTCAGTACTTC. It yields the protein CASREMLAKNIQYF.

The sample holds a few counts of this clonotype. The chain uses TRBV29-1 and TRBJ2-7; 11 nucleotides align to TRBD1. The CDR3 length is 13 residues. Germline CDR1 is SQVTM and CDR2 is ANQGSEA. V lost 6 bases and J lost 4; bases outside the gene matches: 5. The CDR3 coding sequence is TGCAGCGTGCCGGGGACAGGGGGGTACGAGCAGTACTTC. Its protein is CSVPGTGGYEQYF.

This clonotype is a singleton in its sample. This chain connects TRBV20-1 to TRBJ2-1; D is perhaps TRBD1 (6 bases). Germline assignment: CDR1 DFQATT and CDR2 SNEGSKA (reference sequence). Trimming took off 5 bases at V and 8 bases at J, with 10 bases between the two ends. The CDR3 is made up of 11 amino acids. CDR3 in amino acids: CSAGGPYEQFF. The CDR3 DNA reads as TGCAGTGCTGGGGGCCCTTATGAGCAGTTCTTC.

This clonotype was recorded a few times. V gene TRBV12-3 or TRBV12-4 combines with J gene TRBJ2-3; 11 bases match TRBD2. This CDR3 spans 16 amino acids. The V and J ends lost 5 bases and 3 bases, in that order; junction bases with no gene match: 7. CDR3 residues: CASSHLTSGATDTQYF. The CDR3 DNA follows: TGTGCCAGCAGTCACTTGACTAGCGGGGCTACAGATACGCAGTATTTT.

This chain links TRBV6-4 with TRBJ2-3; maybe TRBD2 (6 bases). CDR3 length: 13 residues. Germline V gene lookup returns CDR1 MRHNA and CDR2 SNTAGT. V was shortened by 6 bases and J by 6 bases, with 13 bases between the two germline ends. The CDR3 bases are TGTGCCAGCAGCGCCCGGGGGTGGGATACGCAGTATTTT. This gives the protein CASSARGWDTQYF.

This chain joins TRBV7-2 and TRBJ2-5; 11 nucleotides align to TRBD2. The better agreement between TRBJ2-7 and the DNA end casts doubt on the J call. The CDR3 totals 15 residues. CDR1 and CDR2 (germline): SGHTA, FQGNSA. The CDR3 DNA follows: TGTGCCAGCAGTTTTGGGACTAGCGGTGCCTACGAGCAGTACTTC. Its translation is CASSFGTSGAYEQYF.

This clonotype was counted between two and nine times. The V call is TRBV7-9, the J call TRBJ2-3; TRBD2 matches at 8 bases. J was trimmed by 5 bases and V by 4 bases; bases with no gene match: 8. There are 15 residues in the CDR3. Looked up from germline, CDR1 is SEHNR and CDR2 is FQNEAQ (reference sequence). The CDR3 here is CASSYERGTGDTQYF. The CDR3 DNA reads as TGTGCCAGCAGCTACGAGCGGGGGACTGGAGATACGCAGTATTTT.

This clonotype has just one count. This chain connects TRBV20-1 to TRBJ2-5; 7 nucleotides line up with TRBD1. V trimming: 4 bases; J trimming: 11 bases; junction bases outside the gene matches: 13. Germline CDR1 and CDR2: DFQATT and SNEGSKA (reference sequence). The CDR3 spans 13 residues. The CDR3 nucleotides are TGCAGTGCTACCCGGGACAGTCTTCCTATTCAGTACTTC. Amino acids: CSATRDSLPIQYF.

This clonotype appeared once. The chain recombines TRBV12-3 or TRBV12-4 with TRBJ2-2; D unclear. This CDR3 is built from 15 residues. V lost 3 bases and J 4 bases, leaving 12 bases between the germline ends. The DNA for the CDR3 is TGTGCCAGCAGTTTGAACTGGCGAGGCACCGGGGAGCTGTTTTTT. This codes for CASSLNWRGTGELFF.

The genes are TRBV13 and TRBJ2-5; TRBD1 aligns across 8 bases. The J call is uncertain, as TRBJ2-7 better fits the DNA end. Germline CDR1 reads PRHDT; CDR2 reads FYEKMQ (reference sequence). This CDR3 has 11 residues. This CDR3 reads CAMGTGHEQYF. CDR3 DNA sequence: TGTGCGATGGGGACAGGCCACGAGCAGTACTTC.

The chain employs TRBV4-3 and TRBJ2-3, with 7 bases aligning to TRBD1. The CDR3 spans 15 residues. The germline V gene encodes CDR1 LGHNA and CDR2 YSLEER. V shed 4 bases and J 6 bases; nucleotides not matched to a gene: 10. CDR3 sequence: CASSLRQGSLDTQYF. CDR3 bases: TGCGCCAGCAGCCTTCGACAGGGATCGTTGGATACGCAGTATTTT.

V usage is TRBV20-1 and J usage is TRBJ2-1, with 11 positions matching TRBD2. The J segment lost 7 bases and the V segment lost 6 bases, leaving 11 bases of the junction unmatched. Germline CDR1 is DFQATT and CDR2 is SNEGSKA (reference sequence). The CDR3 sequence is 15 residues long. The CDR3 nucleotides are TGCAGTGCCGATTTTTGGCCTAGCGGGGGGAATGAGCAGTTCTTC. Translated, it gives CSADFWPSGGNEQFF.

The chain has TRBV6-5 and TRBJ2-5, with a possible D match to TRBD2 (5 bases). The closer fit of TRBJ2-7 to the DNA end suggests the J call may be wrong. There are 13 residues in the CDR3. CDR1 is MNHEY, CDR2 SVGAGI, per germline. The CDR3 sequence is CASSYGEFYEQYF. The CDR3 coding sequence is TGTGCCAGCAGTTACGGGGAGTTCTACGAGCAGTACTTC.

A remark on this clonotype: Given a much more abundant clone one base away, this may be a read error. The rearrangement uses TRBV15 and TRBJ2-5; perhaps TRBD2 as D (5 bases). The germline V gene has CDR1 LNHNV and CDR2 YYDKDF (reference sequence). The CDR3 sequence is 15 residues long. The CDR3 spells CTTSRDRDGGETQYF. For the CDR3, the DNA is TGTACCACCAGCAGAGATAGAGACGGAGGAGAGACCCAGTACTTC.

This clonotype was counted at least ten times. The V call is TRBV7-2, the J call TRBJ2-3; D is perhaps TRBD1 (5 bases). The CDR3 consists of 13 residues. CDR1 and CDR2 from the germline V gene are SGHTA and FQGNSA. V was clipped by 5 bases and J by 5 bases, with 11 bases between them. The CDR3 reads CASSDNQGDTQYF. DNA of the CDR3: TGTGCCAGCAGCGATAATCAGGGAGATACGCAGTATTTT.

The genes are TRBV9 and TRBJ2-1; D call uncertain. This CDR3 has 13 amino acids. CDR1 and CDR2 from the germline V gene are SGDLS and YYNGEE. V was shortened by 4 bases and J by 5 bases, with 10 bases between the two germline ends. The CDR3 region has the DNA TGTGCCAGCAGCCCGCTATCTAACAATGAGCAGTTCTTC. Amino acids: CASSPLSNNEQFF.

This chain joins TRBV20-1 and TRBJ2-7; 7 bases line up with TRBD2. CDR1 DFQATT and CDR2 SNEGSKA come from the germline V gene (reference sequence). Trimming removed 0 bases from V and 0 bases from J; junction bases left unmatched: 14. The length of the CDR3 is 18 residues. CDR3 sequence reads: CSARDRRTLGGGSYEQYF. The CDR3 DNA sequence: TGCAGTGCTAGAGATCGGCGGACCTTGGGCGGGGGCTCCTACGAGCAGTACTTC.

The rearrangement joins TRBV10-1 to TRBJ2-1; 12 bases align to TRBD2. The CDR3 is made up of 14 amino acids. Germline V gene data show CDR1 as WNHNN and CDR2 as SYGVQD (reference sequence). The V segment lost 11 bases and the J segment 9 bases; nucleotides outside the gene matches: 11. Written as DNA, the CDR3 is TGCGCCTTGATAGCTAGCGGGGGGGTGGGTGAGCAGTTCTTC. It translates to CALIASGGVGEQFF.

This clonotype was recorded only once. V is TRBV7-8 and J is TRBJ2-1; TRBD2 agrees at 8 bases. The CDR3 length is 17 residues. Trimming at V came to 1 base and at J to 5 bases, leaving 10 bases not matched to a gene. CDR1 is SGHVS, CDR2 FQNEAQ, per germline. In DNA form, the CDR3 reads TGTGCCAGCAGCTTAGAATGGGGACCCGGGGGGGACAATGAGCAGTTCTTC. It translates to CASSLEWGPGGDNEQFF. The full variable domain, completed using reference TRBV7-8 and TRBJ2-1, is GAGVSQSPRYKVAKRGQDVALRCDPISGHVSLFWYQQALGQGPEFLTYFQNEAQLDKSGLPSDRFFAERPEGSVSTLKIQRTQQEDSAVYLCASSLEWGPGGDNEQFFGPGTRLTVL.

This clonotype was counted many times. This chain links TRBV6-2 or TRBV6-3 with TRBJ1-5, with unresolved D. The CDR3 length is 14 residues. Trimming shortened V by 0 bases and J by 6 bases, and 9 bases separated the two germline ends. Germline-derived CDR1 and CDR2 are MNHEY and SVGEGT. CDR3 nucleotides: TGTGCCAGCAGTTACTCGTACGAGGGTCAGCCCCAGCATTTT. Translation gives CASSYSYEGQPQHF.

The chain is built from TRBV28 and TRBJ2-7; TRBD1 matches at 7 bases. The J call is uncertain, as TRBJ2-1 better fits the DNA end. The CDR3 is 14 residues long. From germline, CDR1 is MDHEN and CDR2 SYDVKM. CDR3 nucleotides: TGTGCCAGCAGTTCGACAGGGTTTGTAGATGAGCAGTTCTTC. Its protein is CASSSTGFVDEQFF.

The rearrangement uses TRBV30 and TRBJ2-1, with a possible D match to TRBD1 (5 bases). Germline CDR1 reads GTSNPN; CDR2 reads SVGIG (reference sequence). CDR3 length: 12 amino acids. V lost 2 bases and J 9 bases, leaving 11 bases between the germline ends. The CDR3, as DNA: TGTGCCTGGAGTCCTATAAGGGGTGAGCAGTTCTTC. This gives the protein CAWSPIRGEQFF.

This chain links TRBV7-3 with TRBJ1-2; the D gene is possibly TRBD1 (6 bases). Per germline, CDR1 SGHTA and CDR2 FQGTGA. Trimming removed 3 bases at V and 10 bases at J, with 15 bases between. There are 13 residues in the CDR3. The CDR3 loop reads CASSFLDSADYTF. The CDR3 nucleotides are TGTGCCAGCAGCTTTTTGGACAGCGCGGACTACACCTTC.

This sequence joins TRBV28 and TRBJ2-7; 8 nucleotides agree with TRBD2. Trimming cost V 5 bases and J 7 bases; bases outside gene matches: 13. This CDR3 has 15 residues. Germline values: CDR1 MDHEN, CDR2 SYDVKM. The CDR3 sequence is CASSTTSARREEQYF. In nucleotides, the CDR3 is TGTGCCAGCAGTACGACTAGCGCCCGGCGGGAGGAGCAGTACTTC.

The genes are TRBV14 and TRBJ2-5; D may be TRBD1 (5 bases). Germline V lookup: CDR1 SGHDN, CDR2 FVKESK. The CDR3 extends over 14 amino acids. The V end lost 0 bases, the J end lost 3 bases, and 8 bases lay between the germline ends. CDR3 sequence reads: CASSQEAGKETQYF. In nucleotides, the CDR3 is TGTGCCAGCAGCCAAGAGGCAGGGAAAGAGACCCAGTACTTC.

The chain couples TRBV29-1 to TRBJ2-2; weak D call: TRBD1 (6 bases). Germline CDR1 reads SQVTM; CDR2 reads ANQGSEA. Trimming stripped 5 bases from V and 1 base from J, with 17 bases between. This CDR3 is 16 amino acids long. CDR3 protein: CSVLFDGQKNTGELFF. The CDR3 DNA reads TGCAGCGTTCTCTTTGACGGACAGAAGAACACCGGGGAGCTGTTTTTT.

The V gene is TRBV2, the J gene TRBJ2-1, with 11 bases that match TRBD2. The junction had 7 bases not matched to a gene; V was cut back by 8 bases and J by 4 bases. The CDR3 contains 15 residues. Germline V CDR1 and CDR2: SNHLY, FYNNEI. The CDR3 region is CASLSGGAGYNEQFF. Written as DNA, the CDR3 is TGTGCCAGCCTTAGCGGGGGGGCAGGTTACAATGAGCAGTTCTTC.

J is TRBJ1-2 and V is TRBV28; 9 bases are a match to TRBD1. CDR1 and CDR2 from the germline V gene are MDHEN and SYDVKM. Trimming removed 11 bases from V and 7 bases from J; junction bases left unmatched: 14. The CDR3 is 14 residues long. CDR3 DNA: TGTGCCGGCACCCAGACAGGGGGATTTGGTGGCTACACCTTC. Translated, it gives CAGTQTGGFGGYTF.

The CDR3 is CASAPTGTNEKLFF. The CDR3 bases are TGTGCCAGCGCCCCGACAGGAACTAATGAAAAACTGTTTTTT. The chain has TRBV12-3 or TRBV12-4 and TRBJ1-4; tentative D call: TRBD1 (6 bases). The CDR3 consists of 14 residues. Trimming removed 8 bases from V and 1 base from J, with 11 bases in between.

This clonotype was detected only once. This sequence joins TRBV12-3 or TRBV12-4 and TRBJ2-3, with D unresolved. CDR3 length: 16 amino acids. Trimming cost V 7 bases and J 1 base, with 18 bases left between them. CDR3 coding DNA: TGTGCCAGCACCTCCGGCCATCTTGGCGGCACAGATACGCAGTATTTT. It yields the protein CASTSGHLGGTDTQYF.